This T cell receptor (beta chain) was recovered during a study of blood T cell repertoires in COVID-19. Study-level information: There were acute and convalescent COVID-19 samples, and they came from the United States, Italy and Spain. T cells, B-cell-depleted T cells, or PBMCs provided the cDNA or gDNA that served as material.

Original processing methods: Cell counts per sample came from amplifying reference gene primers. Method: immunoSEQ multiplex PCR; TCRdb's copy keeps in-frame clones and lacks some. V and J calls and clone size are those listed in that table; D and trimming were worked out from the DNA. The sample has 180,000 or so clones, around 86% seen once. V gave up 4 bases and J gave up 6 bases; unmatched junction bases: 5. The V gene's germline CDR1 is LGHDT and CDR2 YNNKEL (reference sequence). The CDR3 length is 14 residues. Sequenced sample: peripheral blood. The receptor was derived from a man between 60 and 75 years old with acute or convalescent COVID-19. The genes are TRBV3-1 (or the pseudogene TRBV3-2) and TRBJ1-1; 10 positions match TRBD1. The CDR3 loop reads CASSPRDRGPEAFF. CDR3 DNA: TGTGCCAGCAGCCCCCGGGACAGGGGCCCTGAAGCTTTCTTT.